This paragraph reports one T cell receptor (beta chain). This specimen belongs to a study of blood T cell repertoires in COVID-19. Whole-study context: Acute and convalescent COVID-19 samples came from the United States, Italy and Spain. PBMCs, B-cell-depleted T cells, or T cells were the source of the cDNA or gDNA that made up the material.

Authors' analysis steps: Researchers report that nucleated cell counts were estimated from reference gene primer amplification. The protocol was immunoSEQ multiplex PCR, while the TCRdb copy is restricted to in-frame clones and leaves out a portion. D and trimming were read from the DNA, whereas the V and J calls and clone size are those reported in that table. The table includes around 80,000 clones, 60% to 75% detected once. CDR3 length: 11 residues. Germline loops: CDR1 SQVTM, CDR2 ANQGSEA. V gave up 7 bases and J gave up 4 bases, with 10 bases separating them. This receptor was obtained from a man aged 50 to 59 with active or convalescent COVID-19. Sequenced: peripheral blood. J is TRBJ1-1 and V is TRBV29-1; perhaps TRBD1 as D (5 bases). The CDR3 DNA reads as TGCAGCGGTGGGGGGGGCACTGAAGCTTTCTTT. Amino acids: CSGGGGTEAFF.